The 17 T cell receptor beta chains below come from one sample, sequenced in a study of spatial heterogeneity in lung cancer. TCRdb fed the 5' RACE reads into MiXCR, producing one record per CDR3 protein. The profile covers tens of thousands of distinct CDR3 sequences, with 12% appearing a single time and roughly a third taken by the ten largest. Time point in this sample: blood at routine non-recurrence follow-up after resection. The material was PBMCs, obtained at follow-up. These receptors originate from a male donor with early-stage non-small cell lung cancer.

This clonotype came up a few times. This rearrangement joins TRBV2 to TRBJ1-4, with D maybe TRBD1 (5 bases). Trimming left V 2 bases short and J 4 bases short, with 11 bases between. This CDR3 contains 15 residues. Germline loops: CDR1 SNHLY, CDR2 FYNNEI. The CDR3 DNA follows: TGTGCCAGCAGTGAATCTATGGGGGATAATGAAAAACTGTTTTTT. It is translated as CASSESMGDNEKLFF.

There are many counts of this clonotype. This chain connects TRBV7-9 to TRBJ1-2, with a tentative D call TRBD1 (6 bases). V lost 5 bases to trimming and J lost 4 bases, with 14 bases between them. Germline V gene sequence: CDR1 SEHNR, CDR2 FQNEAQ (reference sequence). The CDR3 sequence is 14 residues long. The CDR3 here is CASSPGQNLYGYTF. Here the CDR3 DNA reads TGTGCCAGCAGCCCCGGACAGAACCTCTATGGCTACACCTTC.

This clonotype was detected many times. This chain uses TRBV29-1 with TRBJ2-4, with D possibly TRBD1 on 8 matching bases. CDR1 and CDR2 (germline): SQVTM, ANQGSEA. V was trimmed by 4 bases and J by 5 bases, leaving 24 bases between them. The CDR3 totals 17 residues. The CDR3, as DNA: TGCAGCGTTGTCCCCTCCCCCCTTACAGGGGGGGAAAACATTCAGTACTTC. Its translation is CSVVPSPLTGGENIQYF.

This clonotype was picked up a small number of times. The rearrangement uses TRBV11-3 and TRBJ2-5; 10 bases line up with TRBD2. The germline gives CDR1 SGHNT, CDR2 YENEEA. The CDR3 is made up of 15 amino acids. After removal of 5 bases from V and 2 bases from J, the junction contained 5 bases not matched to a gene. The DNA for the CDR3 is TGTGCCAGCAGCCGGGGGACTAGCGAGCAAGAGACCCAGTACTTC. This encodes CASSRGTSEQETQYF. The entire variable domain, with the rest obtained from reference TRBV11-3 and TRBJ2-5, is as follows: EAGVVQSPRYKIIEKKQPVAFWCNPISGHNTLYWYLQNLGQGPELLIRYENEEAVDDSQLPKDRFSAERLKGVDSTLKIQPAELGDSAVYLCASSRGTSEQETQYFGPGTRLLVL.

Ten or more counts support this clonotype. This chain connects TRBV6-5 to TRBJ2-5; TRBD2 matches at 13 bases. From germline, CDR1 is MNHEY and CDR2 SVGAGI. The CDR3 is 16 residues long. Trimming took 0 bases from V and 5 from J; bases not matched to a gene: 3. The CDR3 loop reads CASSYSGLAGVETQYF. DNA for the CDR3: TGTGCCAGCAGTTACTCCGGACTAGCGGGGGTGGAGACCCAGTACTTC.

This chain connects TRBV28 to TRBJ2-7, with no clear D. Germline V gene data show CDR1 as MDHEN and CDR2 as SYDVKM. The germline V and J ends were trimmed by 3 bases and 2 bases, with 11 bases remaining between them. This CDR3 has 14 residues. CDR3 sequence reads: CASSFDGRTYEQYF. The CDR3 region has the DNA TGTGCCAGCAGTTTTGACGGCAGGACCTACGAGCAGTACTTC. Combining the CDR3 with reference TRBV28 and TRBJ2-7 gives the whole variable domain DVKVTQSSRYLVKRTGEKVFLECVQDMDHENMFWYRQDPGLGLRLIYFSYDVKMKEKGDIPEGYSVSREKKERFSLILESASTNQTSMYLCASSFDGRTYEQYFGPGTRLTVT.

The genes are TRBV29-1 and TRBJ2-5; D is undetermined. CDR3 size: 14 residues. The ends were cut back, 4 bases at V and 1 base at J, with 13 bases in the middle. Germline V gives CDR1 SQVTM, CDR2 ANQGSEA. Here the CDR3 reads CSVGVLAPQETQYF. Written as DNA, the CDR3 is TGCAGCGTTGGGGTCCTGGCCCCCCAAGAGACCCAGTACTTC.

This clonotype was detected only once. This may arise from a read error, as a much more abundant clone is one base away. V gene TRBV9 combines with J gene TRBJ1-5, with TRBD1 matching 8 bases. V lost 4 bases, J lost 10 bases, and 16 bases stayed unmatched. The germline gives CDR1 SGDLS, CDR2 YYNGEE. The CDR3 covers 16 residues. The CDR3 bases are TGTGCCAGCAGCAGAGATCGCTCAGGGGGCTCGGGACCCCAGCATTTT. Translated: CASSRDRSGGSGPQHF.

Ten or more counts support this clonotype. The chain couples TRBV12-3 or TRBV12-4 to TRBJ2-2; D is unclear. The V end was cut by 1 base, the J end by 0 bases, with 9 bases between. The CDR3 contains 16 residues. Here the CDR3 reads CASSLGAIANTGELFF. DNA of the CDR3: TGTGCCAGCAGTTTAGGAGCGATCGCGAACACCGGGGAGCTGTTTTTT.

This clonotype was counted ten times or more. The gene calls are TRBV24-1 and TRBJ2-6; TRBD1 or TRBD2 may be the D gene (5 bases each). V lost 10 bases and J 0 bases, leaving 6 bases between the germline ends. Per the germline V gene, CDR1 is KGHDR and CDR2 is SFDVKD. The length of the CDR3 is 13 residues. The CDR3 is CATGPSGANVLTF. CDR3 sequence (DNA): TGTGCCACGGGACCCTCTGGGGCCAACGTCCTGACTTTC.

This chain links TRBV12-3 or TRBV12-4 with TRBJ2-2; no reliable D call. The germline V and J ends were trimmed by 6 bases and 7 bases, with 15 bases remaining between them. CDR3 length: 14 residues. The CDR3 region has the DNA TGTGCCAGCAGCCTCAGGTCCGGCGGCGGGGAGCTGTTTTTT. The encoded protein is CASSLRSGGGELFF.

This clonotype was counted a few times. This chain connects TRBV19 to TRBJ2-3; 7 bases map to TRBD1. J was trimmed by 3 bases and V by 6 bases; bases with no gene match: 9. This CDR3 has 15 residues. Germline CDR1 LNHDA, CDR2 SQIVND (reference sequence). The CDR3 sequence: CASRLRQGETDTQYF. CDR3 DNA: TGTGCCAGTAGACTACGACAGGGAGAAACAGATACGCAGTATTTT.

The genes are TRBV19 and TRBJ2-3; possible D gene TRBD2, 7 bases. CDR3 length: 17 residues. Germline values: CDR1 LNHDA, CDR2 SQIVND (reference sequence). The V gene lost 7 bases and the J gene lost 0 bases, with 20 bases spanning the gap. The CDR3 sequence: CASNSAGAGASTDTQYF. The DNA of the CDR3 is TGTGCCAGTAATAGTGCGGGGGCCGGAGCTAGCACAGATACGCAGTATTTT.

J is TRBJ2-3 and V is TRBV20-1, with D possibly being TRBD2 (5 bases). V was clipped by 2 bases and J by 9 bases, with 15 bases between them. CDR3 length: 13 amino acids. Germline values: CDR1 DFQATT, CDR2 SNEGSKA (reference sequence). CDR3 in amino acids: CSARPGSRGTQYF. CDR3 sequence (DNA): TGCAGTGCTAGACCCGGGTCTCGGGGAACGCAGTATTTT.

This clonotype was found a few times. V is TRBV10-3 and J is TRBJ1-2; no firm D call. Looked up from germline, CDR1 is ENHRY and CDR2 is SYGVKD. The germline V and J ends were trimmed by 3 bases and 2 bases, with 13 bases remaining between them. The CDR3 is 15 amino acids. The CDR3 here is CAISEPSAENYGYTF. The DNA for the CDR3 is TGTGCCATCAGTGAACCCTCGGCGGAGAACTATGGCTACACCTTC.

The chain joins TRBV5-4 to TRBJ2-3; D not resolved. V lost 4 bases and J 2 bases, leaving 23 bases between the germline ends. Germline V gene lookup returns CDR1 SGHNT and CDR2 YYREEE (reference sequence). The CDR3 runs 18 residues. The CDR3 DNA sequence: TGTGCCAGCAGCCCAGACCCCTTGACCCTCATCTTCACAGATACGCAGTATTTT. Translation: CASSPDPLTLIFTDTQYF.

This clonotype has ten or more counts. The chain has TRBV12-3 or TRBV12-4 and TRBJ2-7; unclear D gene. V lost 3 bases to trimming and J lost 5 bases, with 14 bases between them. There are 14 residues in the CDR3. For the CDR3, the DNA is TGTGCCAGCAGTTTTGCCGAGCTTTTGGACGAGCAGTACTTC. Translated, it gives CASSFAELLDEQYF.